This passage covers 8 T cell receptor beta chains from one sample sequenced in a study of blood T cells in healthy people across ages. A sample-barcoded 5' primer and a J-beta primer mix were used in a second PCR of about 6 to 11 cycles. TCRdb re-called the 5' RACE reads with MiXCR, one entry per CDR3 protein. The sample holds roughly 860,000 distinct CDR3 sequences; about 62% are singletons and the top ten take roughly 25%. What was sequenced was blood. The receptor source for this set is a young man in good health.

The rearrangement uses TRBV25-1 and TRBJ2-7; no clear D gene. Germline V gene data show CDR1 as MGHDK and CDR2 as SYGVNS. This CDR3 has 12 amino acids. Trimming shortened V by 7 bases and J by 0 bases, and 7 bases separated the two germline ends. Here the CDR3 DNA reads TGTGCCAGCAAGAGGAGCTCCTACGAGCAGTACTTC. It specifies CASKRSSYEQYF.

V gene TRBV6-5 combines with J gene TRBJ2-7; 7 bases are a match to TRBD2. The CDR3 covers 15 residues. Unmatched junction bases numbered 10, after V lost 2 bases and J lost 6 bases. Looked up from germline, CDR1 is MNHEY and CDR2 is SVGAGI. In nucleotides, the CDR3 is TGTGCCAGCAGTTACGGGACTACGAGTCCTCCCGAGCAGTACTTC. Protein: CASSYGTTSPPEQYF.

This chain connects TRBV18 to TRBJ1-5; D is uncertain. The germline V and J ends were trimmed by 3 bases and 3 bases, with 9 bases remaining between them. The CDR3 is 14 residues long. Germline V gene data show CDR1 as KGHSH and CDR2 as LQKENI. CDR3 sequence reads: CASSPDGLNQPQHF. Here the CDR3 DNA reads TGTGCCAGCTCACCGGACGGCCTCAATCAGCCCCAGCATTTT. Looking up the rest from reference TRBV18 and TRBJ1-5 gives the full variable domain: NAGVMQNPRHLVRRRGQEARLRCSPMKGHSHVYWYRQLPEEGLKFMVYLQKENIIDESGMPKERFSAEFPKEGPSILRIQQVVRGDSAAYFCASSPDGLNQPQHFGDGTRLSIL.

This rearrangement joins TRBV29-1 to TRBJ1-2; D not resolved. Per the germline V gene, CDR1 is SQVTM and CDR2 is ANQGSEA. Deletions cut 7 bases from V and 4 bases from J, with 16 bases between. There are 13 residues in the CDR3. The CDR3 nucleotides read TGCAGCGCTCTAGTAGACGGAACCTATGGCTACACCTTC. This gives the protein CSALVDGTYGYTF.

This chain joins TRBV20-1 and TRBJ2-1; D is perhaps TRBD1 (5 bases). V shed 7 bases and J shed 8 bases, with 18 bases lying between them. Germline-derived CDR1 and CDR2 are DFQATT and SNEGSKA (reference sequence). The CDR3 is 13 amino acids. CDR3 loop: CSVGKGRGDEQFF. In DNA form, the CDR3 reads TGCAGTGTAGGTAAGGGGCGCGGTGATGAGCAGTTCTTC.

The chain carries TRBV6-2 or TRBV6-3 and TRBJ2-7; D is perhaps TRBD2 (5 bases). The germline V gene encodes CDR1 MNHEY and CDR2 SVGEGT. Deletions cut 7 bases from V and 3 bases from J, with 16 bases between. CDR3 length: 14 residues. CDR3 loop: CASKAVAHFYEQYF. The CDR3 nucleotides are TGTGCCAGCAAGGCAGTAGCGCATTTCTACGAGCAGTACTTC.

This chain connects TRBV9 to TRBJ2-5; no definite D call. Deletions cut 3 bases from V and 3 bases from J, with 9 bases between. The CDR3 extends over 13 amino acids. Germline loops: CDR1 SGDLS, CDR2 YYNGEE. CDR3 loop: CASSEAPKETQYF. CDR3 nucleotide sequence: TGTGCCAGCAGCGAGGCCCCTAAAGAGACCCAGTACTTC.

This clonotype came up a few times. The chain uses TRBV12-3 or TRBV12-4 and TRBJ2-3; 11 bases align to TRBD2. This CDR3 is built from 16 residues. The trim removed 3 bases at V and 4 bases at J, leaving 6 bases unmatched. The CDR3 is CASSLTSGVGPDTQYF. CDR3 in DNA: TGTGCCAGCAGTTTGACTAGCGGGGTGGGCCCAGATACGCAGTATTTT.